The 12 T cell receptor beta chains presented below share a single source sample, sequenced in a study of cytomegalovirus exposure and HLA in healthy donors. Assay used: immunoSEQ multiplex PCR; TCRdb lists only in-frame clones, some missing. The sample records over 50,000 clones, 95% to 97% being singletons. Input material: PBMCs. The receptors originated from a woman between 18 and 30 years old in good health and CMV-seronegative.

This chain connects TRBV6-1 to TRBJ2-3; TRBD2 might be the D (5 bases). Germline loops: CDR1 MNHNS, CDR2 SASEGT. This CDR3 has 15 residues. Trimming took off 7 bases at V and 5 bases at J, with 19 bases between the two ends. CDR3 in DNA: TGTGCCAGCACAAAACGGGCCCGGGCGGGAGATACGCAGTATTTT. Amino acids: CASTKRARAGDTQYF.

The V call is TRBV9, the J call TRBJ1-5, with TRBD1 as a possible D gene (6 bases). The CDR3 contains 14 residues. Trimming removed 7 bases from V and 0 bases from J, with 11 bases in between. Germline-derived CDR1 and CDR2 are SGDLS and YYNGEE. CDR3 amino acids: CASGGGPSNQPQHF. As DNA, the CDR3 is TGTGCCAGCGGCGGGGGGCCTAGCAATCAGCCCCAGCATTTT. The variable domain in full, with the rest retrieved from reference TRBV9 and TRBJ1-5, is DSGVTQTPKHLITATGQRVTLRCSPRSGDLSVYWYQQSLDQGLQFLIQYYNGEERAKGNILERFSAQQFPDLHSELNLSSLELGDSALYFCASGGGPSNQPQHFGDGTRLSIL.

V is TRBV6-4 and J is TRBJ2-1; TRBD1 agrees at 10 bases. The CDR3 extends over 15 amino acids. CDR1 is MRHNA and CDR2 is SNTAGT in the germline V gene. Trimming took 2 bases from V and 4 from J; bases not matched to a gene: 2. This CDR3 is CASSDGDRGYNEQFF. CDR3 in DNA: TGTGCCAGCAGTGACGGGGACAGGGGTTACAATGAGCAGTTCTTC.

The chain carries TRBV5-8 and TRBJ1-2, with TRBD1 as a possible D gene (5 bases). The CDR3 runs to 15 residues. V gave up 0 bases and J gave up 8 bases, with 17 bases separating them. Germline V gene sequence: CDR1 SGHTS, CDR2 YDEGEE. The CDR3 loop is CASSLGGRTSLGYTF. The CDR3 nucleotides are TGTGCCAGCAGCTTGGGGGGCCGGACCTCCCTAGGCTACACCTTC.

J is TRBJ2-7 and V is TRBV28, with D perhaps matching TRBD1 (6 bases). Looked up from germline, CDR1 is MDHEN and CDR2 is SYDVKM. V shed 6 bases and J shed 3 bases, with 18 bases lying between them. The CDR3 spans 15 residues. This CDR3 is CASSTTGWISYEQYF. The CDR3 nucleotides are TGTGCCAGCAGCACTACAGGGTGGATAAGCTACGAGCAGTACTTC.

V usage is TRBV30 and J usage is TRBJ2-5; 8 positions match TRBD1. V dropped 2 bases and J dropped 7; count of bases not matched to a gene: 12. Germline V gene sequence: CDR1 GTSNPN, CDR2 SVGIG (reference sequence). This CDR3 is 15 amino acids long. This CDR3 is CAWSSPDRDEGTQYF. In DNA form, the CDR3 reads TGTGCCTGGAGTTCACCGGACAGGGATGAAGGGACCCAGTACTTC.

Only a few counts were recorded for this clone. The chain has TRBV5-1 and TRBJ2-7; perhaps TRBD2 as D (6 bases). CDR3 size: 15 residues. Trimming removed 0 bases from V and 2 bases from J, with 12 bases in between. Germline lookup yields CDR1 SGHRS and CDR2 YFSETQ. CDR3 DNA sequence: TGCGCCAGCAGCTTGGAGGCTAGCGCAACCTACGAGCAGTACTTC. Protein product: CASSLEASATYEQYF. The whole variable domain, filled in from reference TRBV5-1 and TRBJ2-7, reads KAGVTQTPRYLIKTRGQQVTLSCSPISGHRSVSWYQQTPGQGLQFLFEYFSETQRNKGNFPGRFSGRQFSNSRSEMNVSTLELGDSALYLCASSLEASATYEQYFGPGTRLTVT.

The chain employs TRBV7-6 and TRBJ2-2; D not resolved. The CDR3 is 14 amino acids. The germline V and J ends were trimmed by 4 bases and 0 bases, with 6 bases remaining between them. Germline CDR1 reads SGHVS; CDR2 reads FNYEAQ. The CDR3 loop is CASSSPANTGELFF. The DNA of the CDR3 is TGTGCCAGCAGCTCGCCAGCGAACACCGGGGAGCTGTTTTTT.

In its sample, this clone was seen once. The rearrangement links TRBV9 to TRBJ2-3; D is perhaps TRBD2 (6 bases). V lost 0 bases to trimming and J lost 4 bases, with 9 bases between them. Germline V CDR1 and CDR2: SGDLS, YYNGEE. The CDR3 length is 14 residues. CDR3 nucleotide sequence: TGTGCCAGCAGCGTAGCCGGGAGCCCAGATACGCAGTATTTT. This encodes CASSVAGSPDTQYF.

The rearrangement uses TRBV7-9 and TRBJ1-2; D is uncertain. CDR3 length equals 12 residues. CDR1 is SEHNR, CDR2 FQNEAQ, per germline (reference sequence). V lost 5 bases and J lost 13, with 17 bases in between. The CDR3: CASSPPDGRGTF. The CDR3 DNA reads TGTGCCAGCAGCCCCCCCGACGGCCGGGGCACCTTC. Variable domain in full (rest from reference TRBV7-9 and TRBJ1-2): DTGVSQNPRHKITKRGQNVTFRCDPISEHNRLYWYRQTLGQGPEFLTYFQNEAQLEKSRLLSDRFSAERPKGSFSTLEIQRTEQGDSAMYLCASSPPDGRGTFGSGTRLTVV.

The chain has TRBV7-9 and TRBJ2-1; 10 bases line up with TRBD2. V lost 4 bases to trimming and J lost 1 base; unmatched junction nucleotides: 7. The CDR3 has 17 residues. Germline loops: CDR1 SEHNR, CDR2 FQNEAQ (reference sequence). Written as DNA, the CDR3 is TGTGCCAGCAGCTGGGGGAGCGGGGGGGGGTCCTACAATGAGCAGTTCTTC. This sequence encodes CASSWGSGGGSYNEQFF. Together with reference TRBV7-9 and TRBJ2-1, the CDR3 gives the full variable domain: DTGVSQNPRHKITKRGQNVTFRCDPISEHNRLYWYRQTLGQGPEFLTYFQNEAQLEKSRLLSDRFSAERPKGSFSTLEIQRTEQGDSAMYLCASSWGSGGGSYNEQFFGPGTRLTVL.

The chain is built from TRBV5-1 and TRBJ2-6, with 8 bases matching TRBD2. Germline V gene data show CDR1 as SGHRS and CDR2 as YFSETQ. Trimming took 0 bases from V and 3 from J; bases not matched to a gene: 11. This CDR3 has 19 residues. This chain's CDR3 is CASSLEPSGPSGGANVLTF. CDR3 in DNA: TGCGCCAGCAGCTTGGAGCCTAGCGGGCCCTCGGGTGGGGCCAACGTCCTGACTTTC.